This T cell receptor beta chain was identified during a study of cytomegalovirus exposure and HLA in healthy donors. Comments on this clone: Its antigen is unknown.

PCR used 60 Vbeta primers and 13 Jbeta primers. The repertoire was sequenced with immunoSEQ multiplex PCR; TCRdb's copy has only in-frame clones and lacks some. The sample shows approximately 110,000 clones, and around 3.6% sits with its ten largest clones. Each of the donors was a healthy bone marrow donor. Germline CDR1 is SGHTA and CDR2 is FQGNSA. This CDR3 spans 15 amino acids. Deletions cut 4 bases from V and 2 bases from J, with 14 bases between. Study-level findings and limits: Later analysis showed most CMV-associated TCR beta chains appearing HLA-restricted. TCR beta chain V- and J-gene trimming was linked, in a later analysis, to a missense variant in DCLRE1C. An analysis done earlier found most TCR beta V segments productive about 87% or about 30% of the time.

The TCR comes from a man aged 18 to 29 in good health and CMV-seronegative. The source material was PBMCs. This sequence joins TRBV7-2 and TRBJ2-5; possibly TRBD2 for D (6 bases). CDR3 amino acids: CASSSFWGEQETQYF. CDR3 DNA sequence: TGTGCCAGCAGCTCTTTTTGGGGGGAACAAGAGACCCAGTACTTC.